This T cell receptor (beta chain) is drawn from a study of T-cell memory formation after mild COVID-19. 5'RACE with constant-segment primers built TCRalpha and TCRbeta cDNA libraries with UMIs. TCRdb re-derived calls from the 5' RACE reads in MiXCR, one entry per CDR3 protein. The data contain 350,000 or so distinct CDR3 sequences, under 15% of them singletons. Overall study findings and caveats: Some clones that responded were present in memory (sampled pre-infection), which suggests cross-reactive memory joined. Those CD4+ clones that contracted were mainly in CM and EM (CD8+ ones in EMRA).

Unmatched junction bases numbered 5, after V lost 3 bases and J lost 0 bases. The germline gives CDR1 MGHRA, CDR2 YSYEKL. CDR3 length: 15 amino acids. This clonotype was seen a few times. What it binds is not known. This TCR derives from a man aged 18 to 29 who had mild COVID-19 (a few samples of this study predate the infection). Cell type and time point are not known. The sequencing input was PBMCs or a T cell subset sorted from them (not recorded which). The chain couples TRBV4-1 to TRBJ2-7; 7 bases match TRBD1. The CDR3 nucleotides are TGCGCCAGCAGCCAGGGACAGCAAAGCTCCTACGAGCAGTACTTC. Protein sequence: CASSQGQQSSYEQYF.